This entry lists 8 T cell receptor beta chains sequenced from one sample in a study of radiotherapy plus CTLA-4 blockade in lung cancer. This table comes from immunoSEQ multiplex PCR, and its TCRdb copy is limited to in-frame clones, with some not included. This sample yields some 78,000 clones, of which approximately 86% are seen a single time; over 0.75% belongs to the top ten. The sample here was peripheral blood, taken from a patient treated with radiotherapy plus ipilimumab. The receptors come from a human donor with non-small cell lung cancer who had stable disease on radiotherapy plus ipilimumab.

V usage is TRBV11-2 and J usage is TRBJ2-2; TRBD2 aligns across 7 bases. The CDR3 length is 16 residues. V was clipped by 3 bases and J by 7 bases; unmatched bases: 11. Per the germline V gene, CDR1 is SGHAT and CDR2 is FQNNGV. The CDR3 loop reads CASSFLGSGAHGELFF. In DNA, the CDR3 is TGTGCCAGCAGCTTCCTCGGGAGCGGGGCCCACGGGGAGCTGTTTTTT.

V usage is TRBV7-9 and J usage is TRBJ2-2; perhaps TRBD2 as D (7 bases). The germline V and J ends were trimmed by 5 bases and 0 bases, with 13 bases remaining between them. CDR1 SEHNR and CDR2 FQNEAQ come from the germline V gene (reference sequence). This CDR3 is 16 amino acids long. Here the CDR3 reads CASSNYGGPNTGELFF. CDR3 nucleotides: TGTGCCAGCAGCAATTACGGGGGGCCGAACACCGGGGAGCTGTTTTTT. The full variable domain, its missing parts supplied by reference TRBV7-9 and TRBJ2-2, is DTGVSQNPRHKITKRGQNVTFRCDPISEHNRLYWYRQTLGQGPEFLTYFQNEAQLEKSRLLSDRFSAERPKGSFSTLEIQRTEQGDSAMYLCASSNYGGPNTGELFFGEGSRLTVL.

This clone has a single count. The CDR3 DNA is TGCAGCGTTGTAAGCCTCGGAGGCACAGATACGCAGTATTTT. Amino acid sequence: CSVVSLGGTDTQYF. The rearrangement uses TRBV29-1 and TRBJ2-3; D ambiguous. The V and J ends lost 4 bases and 1 base respectively, with 12 bases between them. This CDR3 spans 14 amino acids. Germline loops: CDR1 SQVTM, CDR2 ANQGSEA.

This rearrangement joins TRBV5-1 to TRBJ1-2, with a possible D match to TRBD1 (6 bases). Germline V CDR1 and CDR2: SGHRS, YFSETQ. The CDR3 length is 15 residues. Trimming stripped 3 bases from V and 2 bases from J, with 14 bases between. This CDR3 reads CASSSTGRDNYGYTF. For the CDR3, the DNA is TGCGCCAGCAGCTCGACAGGAAGGGACAACTATGGCTACACCTTC.

The genes are TRBV10-2 and TRBJ2-7, with D perhaps TRBD1 (6 bases). CDR1 WSHSY and CDR2 SAAADI come from the germline V gene. V was cut by 1 base and J by 5 bases, with 12 bases left in between. The CDR3 runs to 14 residues. CDR3 amino acids: CASSEYNRAHEQYF. The CDR3 nucleotides are TGCGCCAGCAGTGAGTACAACAGGGCTCACGAGCAGTACTTC.

The chain links TRBV28 to TRBJ1-2; a weak D match, TRBD1 (5 bases). V dropped 4 bases and J dropped 2 bases, with 11 bases sitting between them. Germline V CDR1 and CDR2: MDHEN, SYDVKM. This CDR3 region has 14 residues. The CDR3 protein is CASSSLTGNYGYTF. The CDR3 nucleotides are TGTGCCAGCAGTTCCCTTACAGGAAACTATGGCTACACCTTC.

The J gene is TRBJ2-1, the V gene TRBV7-2; 7 nucleotides agree with TRBD2. The CDR3 has 16 residues. The trim removed 1 base at V and 7 bases at J, leaving 10 bases unmatched. Per germline, CDR1 SGHTA and CDR2 FQGNSA. CDR3 bases: TGTGCCAGCAGCTTAGAGGGGCGGGGGATTCCAAATGAGCAGTTCTTC. It encodes CASSLEGRGIPNEQFF.

The genes are TRBV29-1 and TRBJ1-1; D possibly corresponds to TRBD1 (5 bases). V was shortened by 7 bases and J by 1 base, with 16 bases between the two germline ends. The CDR3 is made up of 14 amino acids. Germline CDR1 and CDR2: SQVTM and ANQGSEA. CDR3 amino acids: CSAGRGGQNTEAFF. The CDR3 bases are TGCAGCGCCGGACGGGGCGGACAGAACACTGAAGCTTTCTTT.